A selection of T cell receptor beta chains follows, all from one sample in a study of cytomegalovirus exposure and HLA in healthy donors. Sequencing used immunoSEQ multiplex PCR; TCRdb keeps in-frame clones, though not all of them. This sample yields tens of thousands of clones, of which around half are seen a single time; 6.2% belongs to the top ten. Material for sequencing was PBMCs. The receptors were sampled from a woman between 40 and 55 years old in good health and CMV-seropositive. Each CDR3 is given with its conserved first and last residue. Fields, in order: V gene, J gene, clone size, D gene, CDR3 DNA, CDR3 protein. The D gene is left open where the match is weak. Some rows have no size entry. The others give once, few or many, or a class for an expanded clone.

>TRBV6-5|TRBJ1-4|.|.
TGTGCCAGCAGCCGACAGGTGCCTAATGAAAAACTGTTTTTT
CASSRQVPNEKLFF
>TRBV7-3|TRBJ2-3|.|.
TGTGCCAGCAGCTTAAAGGGGACTCAAGATACGCAGTATTTT
CASSLKGTQDTQYF
>TRBV12-5|TRBJ2-1|.|.
TGTGCTAGTGGTTTGGTACGAGGAAGTTCGGCCGAGCAGTTCTTC
CASGLVRGSSAEQFF
>TRBV15|TRBJ1-2|.|.
TGTGCCACCAGCTTAGGAGGACCCGAGGGCTACACCTTC
CATSLGGPEGYTF
>TRBV7-9|TRBJ1-6|.|TRBD1
TGTGCCAGCAGACCAGTAGGACAGGAGTTTAACTCACCCCTCCACTTT
CASRPVGQEFNSPLHF
>TRBV7-9|TRBJ1-6|few|TRBD1
TGTGCCAGCAGCTTGACAGGGTATTCACCCCTCCACTTT
CASSLTGYSPLHF
>TRBV2|TRBJ2-1|few|.
TGTGCCAGCAATGGGATTAGCGAATACAATGAGCAGTTCTTC
CASNGISEYNEQFF
>TRBV7-9|TRBJ1-1|.|TRBD1
TGTGCCAGCAGCTTAGAGGGACAGTTTGGGGCTTTCTTT
CASSLEGQFGAFF
>TRBV2|TRBJ2-7|.|.
TGTGCCAGCAGGTTACAGGCCTACGAGCAGTACTTC
CASRLQAYEQYF
>TRBV7-2|TRBJ1-2|few|TRBD1
TGTGCCAGCAGCTTAGAGACAGGGGTTTATGGCTACACCTTC
CASSLETGVYGYTF
>TRBV7-6|TRBJ1-5|.|TRBD1
TGTGCCAGCAGCTTAACTGGCGACAGGGGGTCACCCCAGCATTTT
CASSLTGDRGSPQHF
>TRBV6-5|TRBJ1-5|.|TRBD1
TGTGCCAGCAAAACACAGGGGGAGAGCAATCAGCCCCAGCATTTT
CASKTQGESNQPQHF
>TRBV19|TRBJ2-2|few|.
TGTGCCAGTAGTATAGTAGGAGCGGGCGGGGAGCTGTTTTTT
CASSIVGAGGELFF
>TRBV10-3|TRBJ1-6|.|.
TGTGCCATCAAGAATTCGACAGCAAATAATTCACCCCTCCACTTT
CAIKNSTANNSPLHF
>TRBV28|TRBJ1-6|.|.
TGTGCCAGCAGTTTATCGGGGGGAAACGTTTCACCCCTCCACTTT
CASSLSGGNVSPLHF
>TRBV7-3|TRBJ2-1|.|TRBD1
TGTGCCAGCAGCCAGACAGGGTACAATGAGCAGTTCTTC
CASSQTGYNEQFF
>TRBV15|TRBJ2-7|few|TRBD1
TGTGCCACCAGCAGAGAGCCGGGGACAGCGTCCTACGAGCAGTACTTC
CATSREPGTASYEQYF
>TRBV5-1|TRBJ2-5|few|TRBD1
TGCGCCAGCAGCGGTGGGACAGGGGCACAAGAGACCCAGTACTTC
CASSGGTGAQETQYF
>TRBV28|TRBJ2-1|.|TRBD2
TGTGCCAGCACCCCCGGGGGGGGCCGGTCAGATGAGCAGTTCTTC
CASTPGGGRSDEQFF
>TRBV15|TRBJ2-7|.|TRBD1
TGTGCCACCAGCAGAGATCCGGGACAGGGGTACGAGCAGTACTTC
CATSRDPGQGYEQYF
>TRBV7-3|TRBJ2-7|few|TRBD2
TGTGCCAGCAGCCTGAGCGGGGGGAGCTCCTACGAGCAGTACTTC
CASSLSGGSSYEQYF
>TRBV7-9|TRBJ1-1|.|.
TGTGCCAGCAGCTTGGCGGTACTTTCGAACACTGAAGCTTTCTTT
CASSLAVLSNTEAFF
>TRBV12-5|TRBJ1-3|.|.
TGTGCTAGTGGCAGGACTGAATCTGGAAACACCATATATTTT
CASGRTESGNTIYF
>TRBV9|TRBJ2-1|.|TRBD2
TGTGCCAGCAGCCCTTGGACTAGCGGGGGCGAGCAGTTCTTC
CASSPWTSGGEQFF
>TRBV6-4|TRBJ2-3|medium-sized|TRBD2
TGTGCCAGCAGTGTAGCGGGGTCTAGCACAGATACGCAGTATTTT
CASSVAGSSTDTQYF
>TRBV7-3|TRBJ2-1|.|TRBD2
TGTGCCAGCAGCTCTAGCGGGGGGGCCACTGAGCAGTTCTTC
CASSSSGGATEQFF
>TRBV5-4|TRBJ1-2|.|TRBD1
TGTGCCAGCAGCTTGGACCCGGGACAGGGAGGCTATGGCTACACCTTC
CASSLDPGQGGYGYTF
>TRBV9|TRBJ2-2|.|.
TGTGCCAGCAGCACATTTAAGACCGGGGAGCTGTTTTTT
CASSTFKTGELFF
>TRBV2|TRBJ2-4|.|TRBD2
TGTGCCAGCAGTGAATTAGGGACTAGACCAAACATTCAGTACTTC
CASSELGTRPNIQYF
>TRBV5-4|TRBJ2-2|.|TRBD2
TGTGCCAGCAGCTCCAGCGGGGGGGCCTTTGACGGGGAGCTGTTTTTT
CASSSSGGAFDGELFF
>TRBV6-1|TRBJ1-3|few|TRBD1
TGTGCCAGCAGTGTTCTACAGGGGGCTGGAAACACCATATATTTT
CASSVLQGAGNTIYF
>TRBV5-1|TRBJ1-1|.|TRBD1
TGCGCCAGCAGCCCAGGGACAGGGGGAATGAACACTGAAGCTTTCTTT
CASSPGTGGMNTEAFF
>TRBV11-3|TRBJ2-3|.|TRBD2
TGTGCCAGCAGCTTCAGCGGGGACGGCACAGATACGCAGTATTTT
CASSFSGDGTDTQYF
>TRBV10-3|TRBJ2-7|.|TRBD2
TGTGCCATCAGCGGAGGGACTAGCGGAACCTACGAGCAGTACTTC
CAISGGTSGTYEQYF
>TRBV11-2|TRBJ1-2|few|.
TGTGCCAGCAGCTTAGGATTACCGGGGGGCTATGGCTACACCTTC
CASSLGLPGGYGYTF
>TRBV29-1|TRBJ2-2|.|.
TGCAGCGTTGATTTGCAGGGGAACACCGGGGAGCTGTTTTTT
CSVDLQGNTGELFF
>TRBV11-2|TRBJ1-1|.|TRBD1
TGTGCCAGCAGCTTGACAGGGGGGAACACTGAAGCTTTCTTT
CASSLTGGNTEAFF
>TRBV6-5|TRBJ2-7|.|TRBD1
TGTGCCAGCAAAGGGACAGGGACCTACGAGCAGTACTTC
CASKGTGTYEQYF
>TRBV9|TRBJ2-5|.|.
TGTGCCAGCAGCGCCCAATGGGGCAGCAAGACCCAGTACTTC
CASSAQWGSKTQYF
>TRBV6-5|TRBJ2-7|.|TRBD1
TGTGCCAGCAGACGGGACAGCTCCTACGAGCAGTACTTC
CASRRDSSYEQYF
>TRBV6-4|TRBJ1-2|.|.
TGTGCCAGCAGTGACCAGGGAGGTGGCTACACCTTC
CASSDQGGGYTF
>TRBV5-1|TRBJ1-1|once|.
TGCGCCAGCAGCTTGGAAGCCGCTATCGCTGAAGCTTTCTTT
CASSLEAAIAEAFF
>TRBV7-8|TRBJ2-2|.|.
TGTGCCAGCAGACAACAGGGACGGACCGGGGAGCTGTTTTTT
CASRQQGRTGELFF
>TRBV6-5|TRBJ1-1|.|.
TGTGCCAGCAGTTACTCCCCACGAGGGGGTAAGGCTGAAGCTTTCTTT
CASSYSPRGGKAEAFF
>TRBV7-9|TRBJ1-1|.|.
TGTGCCAGCAGCGACCAGGGTAACACTGAAGCTTTCTTT
CASSDQGNTEAFF
>TRBV5-1|TRBJ2-2|.|.
TGCGCCAGCAGCTTGGATGGCAGGGACTCCGGGGAGCTGTTTTTT
CASSLDGRDSGELFF
>TRBV6-6|TRBJ1-5|.|.
TGTGCCAGCAGTTACGGGGGGAATCCCCAGCATTTT
CASSYGGNPQHF
>TRBV28|TRBJ2-5|.|TRBD1
TGTGCCAGCAGATCCACCGGGACAGGTGGGGGGACCCAGTACTTC
CASRSTGTGGGTQYF
>TRBV2|TRBJ1-6|.|TRBD1
TGTGCCAGCAGCAACCGGGACAGGCCTCATTCACCCCTCCACTTT
CASSNRDRPHSPLHF
>TRBV30|TRBJ1-4|.|.
TGTGCCTGGAGTGTTCACAGGGTTACTAATGAAAAACTGTTTTTT
CAWSVHRVTNEKLFF
>TRBV4-3|TRBJ2-1|.|.
TGCGCCAGCAGCCAAGAGGGCTTGGGCTCCTACAATGAGCAGTTCTTC
CASSQEGLGSYNEQFF
>TRBV7-2|TRBJ1-5|.|.
TGTGCCAGCAGCTTAGGGGGCAGGCAGCCCCAGCATTTT
CASSLGGRQPQHF
>TRBV27|TRBJ1-6|.|.
TGTGCCACCTCATTGGGAGCCGATAATTCACCCCTCCACTTT
CATSLGADNSPLHF
>TRBV5-1|TRBJ2-5|few|TRBD2
TGCGCCAGCAGCTTGGGCGGCGGGGGGCCTCAAGAGACCCAGTACTTC
CASSLGGGGPQETQYF
>TRBV7-8|TRBJ1-3|.|TRBD1
TGTGCCAGCAGCTTAGCTTATCCGGGACAGGTTTCTGGAAACACCATATATTTT
CASSLAYPGQVSGNTIYF
>TRBV29-1|TRBJ1-1|.|.
TGCAGCGTTGAAGAAGACAGGTGGAAGAACACTGAAGCTTTCTTT
CSVEEDRWKNTEAFF
>TRBV7-2|TRBJ2-3|.|TRBD1
TGTGCCAGCAGCTCACGCCTCGGGACAGGGGGATTGTTAGATACGCAGTATTTT
CASSSRLGTGGLLDTQYF